This is a list of T cell receptor beta chains from one sample in a study of blood T cells in healthy people across ages. MiXCR, applied by TCRdb to the 5' RACE reads, yields one record per CDR3 protein. This sample yields some 1.4 million distinct CDR3 sequences, of which roughly 40% are seen a single time; 7% to 9% belongs to the top ten. The sequenced sample was blood. These receptors originate from a woman younger than 35 in good health. The CDR3 runs from the conserved cysteine through the conserved F or W. A D gene is named only where the DNA matches it firmly. Rows may omit the clone size; those that give it use once, few, many or a size class.

TRBV5-1	-	TRBD2	TRBJ2-7	TGCGCCAGCAGCCCGTCGGAGCGGGGGGCAACCTACGAGCAGTACTTC	CASSPSERGATYEQYF
TRBV20-1	few	TRBD2	TRBJ2-3	TGCAGTGCCCTGACCGGGACTAGCGGGGGGATAGATACGCAGTATTTT	CSALTGTSGGIDTQYF
TRBV6-5	few	TRBD1	TRBJ1-2	TGTGCCAGCACCCCGACAGGGGGCACTGGCTACACCTTC	CASTPTGGTGYTF
TRBV14	few	TRBD2	TRBJ2-3	TGTGCCAGCAGCCAAGACCTAAGATCCTCAAGGGGACTAGAATCCACAGATACGCAGTATTTT	CASSQDLRSSRGLESTDTQYF
TRBV12-3/TRBV12-4	once	TRBD2	TRBJ2-2	TGTGCCAGCAGTTTGGGGGGGTCCAACGGGGAGCTGTTTTTT	CASSLGGSNGELFF
TRBV27	few	-	TRBJ1-6	TGTGCCAGCAGTTTAATGCCCTACACCTCCTATAATTCACCCCTCCACTTT	CASSLMPYTSYNSPLHF
TRBV27	-	-	TRBJ2-1	TGTGCCAGCAGTTTAAGGACATCGGGCCCCTACGAGCAGTTCTTC	CASSLRTSGPYEQFF
TRBV20-1	-	TRBD2	TRBJ2-1	TGCAGTGCTTCCGGGACTAGCGGGGACAATGAGCAGTTCTTC	CSASGTSGDNEQFF
TRBV2	few	-	TRBJ2-4	TGTGCCAGCAGTGAAAGGGCAGGGGTGATGTACTTC	CASSERAGVMYF
TRBV7-9	-	-	TRBJ1-1	TGTGCCAGCAACATCCCCCGGCGCCGACGGATTAACACTGAAGCTTTCTTT	CASNIPRRRRINTEAFF
TRBV20-1	-	-	TRBJ2-5	TGCAGTGCTAGAGATAGTTCCCGGGGAGAGACCCAGTACTTC	CSARDSSRGETQYF
TRBV29-1	-	TRBD1	TRBJ1-2	TGCAGCGGAAAAACAGGGGGCGCGGGGGGCTACACCTTC	CSGKTGGAGGYTF
TRBV12-5	-	-	TRBJ2-5	TGTGCTAGTGGTCCCTCCTCGGGGTTCCAAGAGACCCAGTACTTC	CASGPSSGFQETQYF
TRBV5-5	-	TRBD2	TRBJ2-1	TGTGCCAGCAGCTTTTGGTGGGAGGGCCCCAATGAGCAGTTCTTC	CASSFWWEGPNEQFF
TRBV5-1	-	-	TRBJ2-5	TGCGCCAGCAGCTTGGCCTTGGCGGCAGAAGAGACCCAGTACTTC	CASSLALAAEETQYF
TRBV6-5	-	-	TRBJ1-3	TGTGCCAGCAGTTACTCGAACAGGGCCTCTGGAAACACCATATATTTT	CASSYSNRASGNTIYF
TRBV12-3/TRBV12-4	-	TRBD2	TRBJ2-1	TGTGCCAGCAGTTATTGGCTAGCGGGCTTGGGATACAATGAGCAGTTCTTC	CASSYWLAGLGYNEQFF
TRBV27	few	-	TRBJ1-1	TGTGCCAGCAGCCCCGACAGGACCGCTGAAGCTTTCTTT	CASSPDRTAEAFF
TRBV7-2	few	-	TRBJ2-1	TGTGCCAGCAGCTTCCGGCCGGGCCCCCAGTTCTTC	CASSFRPGPQFF
TRBV13	once	TRBD2	TRBJ2-1	TGTGCCAGCAGCTTGGGCGGGGGGACACACAATGAGCAGTTCTTC	CASSLGGGTHNEQFF
TRBV20-1	few	-	TRBJ2-5	TGCAGTGCTAGAGGTCCTGGGGCAGGGACCGTAGAGACCCAGTACTTC	CSARGPGAGTVETQYF
TRBV28	-	TRBD1	TRBJ1-2	TGTGCCAGCAGTACCACGGACAGGGGCTTCTATGGCTACACCTTC	CASSTTDRGFYGYTF
TRBV12-3/TRBV12-4	-	-	TRBJ2-5	TGTGCCAGCACCGCGATAGCGTGGCAAGAGACCCAGTACTTC	CASTAIAWQETQYF
TRBV9	-	TRBD2	TRBJ2-1	TGTGCCAGCAGCGTGGCCCTAGCGGGAAACAATGAGCAGTTCTTC	CASSVALAGNNEQFF
TRBV6-1	-	-	TRBJ1-2	TGTGCCAGCAGTGAACATACAGTTTATGGCTACACCTTC	CASSEHTVYGYTF
TRBV7-9	-	TRBD2	TRBJ2-7	TGTGCCAGCAGTATAGCGGGTCCCTCCTACAATGAGCAGTACTTC	CASSIAGPSYNEQYF
TRBV20-1	-	-	TRBJ2-3	TGCAGTGTACCCTCGAGGACAGCTCTGTACACAGATACGCAGTATTTT	CSVPSRTALYTDTQYF
TRBV13	-	-	TRBJ1-2	TGTGCCAGCAGCCCCGAAAGGAGCAATAACTATGGCTACATCTTC	CASSPERSNNYGYIF
TRBV27	-	-	TRBJ2-7	TGTGCCAGCAGTTCCAATGCTTTTTCCTACGAGCAGTACTTC	CASSSNAFSYEQYF
TRBV6-5	-	-	TRBJ2-5	TGTGTCAGCAGCCTTGGACAGGCCTTGCGGGAGCAGTACTTC	CVSSLGQALREQYF
TRBV27	-	-	TRBJ2-4	TGTGCCAGCAGTTTGGCCGGGGGCATTGCCAAAAACATTCAGTACTTC	CASSLAGGIAKNIQYF
TRBV6-6	-	TRBD2	TRBJ2-3	TGTGCCAGCAGTTACCCGGGACTAGGCACAGATACGCAGTATTTT	CASSYPGLGTDTQYF
TRBV3-1	many	TRBD1	TRBJ1-2	TGTGCCAGCAGCTCGGGACAGAACTATGGCTACACCTTC	CASSSGQNYGYTF
TRBV6-6	-	-	TRBJ1-1	TGTGCCAGCAGTTCGGGACCTAGGAACACTGAAGCTTTCTTT	CASSSGPRNTEAFF
TRBV6-1	-	TRBD1	TRBJ2-1	TGTGCCAGCACGCCACCCGGGGCAGGGGGCAATGAGCAGTTCTTC	CASTPPGAGGNEQFF
TRBV5-1	-	-	TRBJ2-5	TGCGCCAGCGCCACAGGGTTTGGGGAGACCCAGTACTTC	CASATGFGETQYF
TRBV20-1	few	TRBD2	TRBJ2-3	TGCAGTGCTTCTAGCGGCTCCACAGATACGCAGTATTTT	CSASSGSTDTQYF
TRBV5-1	-	TRBD1	TRBJ1-2	TGCGCCAGCAGCTCCGGGACAGGGTCTGTCGATGGCTACACCTTC	CASSSGTGSVDGYTF
TRBV10-3	few	TRBD2	TRBJ2-1	TGTGCCATCAGTGAGTCCCCTAGCCAGCGGGAGTACGATGAGCAGTTCTTC	CAISESPSQREYDEQFF
TRBV9	few	-	TRBJ2-1	TGTGCCAGCAGCCCCCGGGGCCTAGACCCGTCTGGCAATGAGCAGTTCTTC	CASSPRGLDPSGNEQFF
TRBV29-1	-	-	TRBJ1-1	TGCAGCGTTGAGTTAGGGGCGGGCACTGAAGCTTTCTTT	CSVELGAGTEAFF
TRBV20-1	-	-	TRBJ1-1	TGCAGTGCTAGAAAGCCAGAGGACACTGAAGCTTTCTTT	CSARKPEDTEAFF
TRBV9	few	-	TRBJ2-3	TGTGCCAGCAGCGTAGCTAATTTTAAGGCGGGTACGACAGATACGCAGTATTTT	CASSVANFKAGTTDTQYF
TRBV7-2	-	TRBD2	TRBJ2-3	TGTGCCAGCAGCTTAGCCGGGGGGGCGGACACAGATACGCAGTATTTT	CASSLAGGADTDTQYF
TRBV6-6	-	-	TRBJ2-5	TGTGCCAGCAGTTACAGGGAGTTGGAGCAGTACTTC	CASSYRELEQYF